The entry below gives a single T cell receptor (beta chain) sequence along with its context. This sample was included in a study of shared clonotypes between healthy human individuals. Study background: Three CD4 naive, three CD4 memory, two CD8 naive and one CD8 memory plate were used per donor.

TCRdb keeps only in-frame clones here, not all; method: immunoSEQ multiplex PCR. The table lists roughly 2.2 million clones, just under 95% of them singletons. Subsets obtained from CD4+ cells comprised CD45RA+ naive and CD45RA-negative memory cells. Germline V gene data show CDR1 as LNHDA and CDR2 as SQIVND (reference sequence). The germline V and J ends were trimmed by 3 bases and 5 bases, with 8 bases remaining between them. The CDR3 spans 13 residues. Sequenced input: naive CD4+ T cells from PBMCs. The sample's subset: CD45RA+ positively selected. V gene TRBV19 combines with J gene TRBJ1-5; D not certain. This clonotype originated in a man aged 18 to 29 in good health. Some clones in this sample may be carry-over from other donors' samples. CDR3 nucleotides: TGTGCCAGTAGTATCATCGGATATCAGCCCCAGCATTTT. This translates into CASSIIGYQPQHF.